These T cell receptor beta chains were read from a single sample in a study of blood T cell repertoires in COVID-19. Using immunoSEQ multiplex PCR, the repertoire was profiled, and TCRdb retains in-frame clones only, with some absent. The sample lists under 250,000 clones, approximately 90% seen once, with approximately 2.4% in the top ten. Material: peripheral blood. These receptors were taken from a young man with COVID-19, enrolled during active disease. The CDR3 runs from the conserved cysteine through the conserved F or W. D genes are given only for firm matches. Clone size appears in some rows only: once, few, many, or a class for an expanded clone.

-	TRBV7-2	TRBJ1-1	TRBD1	TGTGCCAGCAGACGGGACAGCTTGAACACTGAAGCTTTCTTT	CASRRDSLNTEAFF
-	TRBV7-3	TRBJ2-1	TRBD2	TGTGCCAGCAGCTTAAACGGGAGGGCCCACAATGAGCAGTTCTTC	CASSLNGRAHNEQFF
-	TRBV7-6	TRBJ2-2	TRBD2	TGTGCCAGCAGCTCGGGGGGGCCGAACACCGGGGAGCTGTTTTTT	CASSSGGPNTGELFF
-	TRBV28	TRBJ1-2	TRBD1	TGTGCCAGCAGTCGGGAGACAGGGGACTATGGCTACACCTTC	CASSRETGDYGYTF
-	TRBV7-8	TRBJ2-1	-	TGTGCCAGCAGCTCCTGGGACATGAGCTCCTACAATGAGCAGTTCTTC	CASSSWDMSSYNEQFF
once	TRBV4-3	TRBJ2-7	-	TGCGCCAGCAGCCGAGAGACAGGCCTTAGCTCCTACGAGCAGTACTTC	CASSRETGLSSYEQYF
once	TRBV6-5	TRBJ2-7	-	TGTGCCAGCAGTTCGGGGTGGGTTGGGGCCTACGAGCAGTACTTC	CASSSGWVGAYEQYF